The sequence of this T cell receptor (beta chain) was determined in a study of blood T cell repertoires in COVID-19. The CDR3 extends over 18 amino acids. The germline CDR1 and CDR2 sequences are SQVTM and ANQGSEA. With 0 bases clipped from V and 1 base from J, the junction kept 11 bases outside the gene matches. Sequencing was performed with immunoSEQ multiplex PCR; in TCRdb, only in-frame clones are kept and a portion is missing. The repertoire includes over 200,000 clones, about 89% of them detected once, and 4% to 5.5% sits in the top ten. The chain carries TRBV29-1 and TRBJ2-1, with 8 bases fitting TRBD2. This receptor was identified in a woman aged 40 to 50 with acute or convalescent COVID-19. Sequencing was carried out using peripheral blood. The CDR3 spells CSVEDLRRGALSYNEQFF. CDR3 coding DNA: TGCAGCGTTGAAGATCTTCGGCGGGGGGCCTTATCCTACAATGAGCAGTTCTTC.